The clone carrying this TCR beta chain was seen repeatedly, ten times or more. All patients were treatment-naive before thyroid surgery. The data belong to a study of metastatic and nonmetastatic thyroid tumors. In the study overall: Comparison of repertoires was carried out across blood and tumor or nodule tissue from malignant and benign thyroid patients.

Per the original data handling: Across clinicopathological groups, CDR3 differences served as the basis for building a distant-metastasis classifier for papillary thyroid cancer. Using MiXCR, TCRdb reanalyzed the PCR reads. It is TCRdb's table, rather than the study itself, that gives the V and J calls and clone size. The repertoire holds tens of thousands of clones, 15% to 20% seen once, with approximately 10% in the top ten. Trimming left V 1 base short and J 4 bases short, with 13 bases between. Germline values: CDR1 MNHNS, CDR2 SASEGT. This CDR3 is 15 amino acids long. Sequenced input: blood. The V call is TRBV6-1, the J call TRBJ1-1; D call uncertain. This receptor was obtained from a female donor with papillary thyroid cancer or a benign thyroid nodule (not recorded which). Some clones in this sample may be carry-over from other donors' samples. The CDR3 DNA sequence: TGTGCCAGCAGTGAAGGACGTTCTGGAATCACTGAAGCTTTCTTT. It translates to CASSEGRSGITEAFF.